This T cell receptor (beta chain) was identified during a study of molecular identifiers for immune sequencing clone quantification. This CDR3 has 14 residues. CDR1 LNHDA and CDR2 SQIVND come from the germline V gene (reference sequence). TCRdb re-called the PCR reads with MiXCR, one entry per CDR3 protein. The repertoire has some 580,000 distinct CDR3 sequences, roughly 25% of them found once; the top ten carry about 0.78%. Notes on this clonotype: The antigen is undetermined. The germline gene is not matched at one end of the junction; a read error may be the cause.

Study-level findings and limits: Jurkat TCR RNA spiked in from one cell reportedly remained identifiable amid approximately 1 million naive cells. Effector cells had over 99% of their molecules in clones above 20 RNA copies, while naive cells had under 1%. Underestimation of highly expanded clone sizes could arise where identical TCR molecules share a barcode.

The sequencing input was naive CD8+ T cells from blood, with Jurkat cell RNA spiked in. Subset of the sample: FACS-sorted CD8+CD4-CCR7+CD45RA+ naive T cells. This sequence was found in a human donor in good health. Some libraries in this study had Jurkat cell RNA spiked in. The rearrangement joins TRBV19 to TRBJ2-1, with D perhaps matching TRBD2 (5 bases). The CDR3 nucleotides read TGTGACAGTAGTATGGGTCTCGGGGAAGTAGGGCAGTTCTTC. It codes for CDSSMGLGEVGQFF.